This passage covers 5 T cell receptor beta chains from one sample sequenced in a study of CD8 T cells in ankylosing spondylitis. TCRdb itself ran the 5' RACE reads through MiXCR, one entry per CDR3 protein. The sample has 180,000 or so distinct CDR3 sequences; roughly 11% are singletons. The sample was blood, either unsorted or a sorted T cell fraction (not recorded which). Source of these receptors: a male donor with ankylosing spondylitis or in good health (not recorded which).

This clonotype was seen more than once but under ten times. The chain uses TRBV11-2 and TRBJ1-1; D is unclear. V lost 0 bases and J 0 bases, leaving 20 bases between the germline ends. The germline gives CDR1 SGHAT, CDR2 FQNNGV. The CDR3 covers 19 residues. This CDR3 reads CASSLDGRMGFRMNTEAFF. The CDR3 nucleotides are TGTGCCAGCAGCTTAGATGGGAGGATGGGATTCCGAATGAACACTGAAGCTTTCTTT.

This clonotype was detected ten times or more. The chain carries TRBV14 and TRBJ1-5; D is unclear. CDR1 and CDR2 (germline): SGHDN, FVKESK. This CDR3 contains 13 residues. V was shortened by 2 bases and J by 6 bases, with 8 bases between the two germline ends. The CDR3 coding sequence is TGTGCCAGCAGCCAATCTTTTTCTCAGCCCCAGCATTTT. This sequence encodes CASSQSFSQPQHF.

This clonotype was observed at least ten times. The chain has TRBV5-4 and TRBJ1-2; no definite D call. In germline, CDR1 is SGHNT, CDR2 YYREEE (reference sequence). The length of the CDR3 is 14 residues. Between the trimmed V and J ends, which lost 7 bases and 0 bases, there was a span of 13 bases. This chain's CDR3 is CASRAEKANYGYTF. The CDR3 bases are TGTGCCAGCCGGGCAGAGAAGGCTAACTATGGCTACACCTTC.

This clonotype was found many times. The rearrangement links TRBV5-1 to TRBJ2-7; TRBD1 matches at 10 bases. This CDR3 comprises 16 residues. V was pared by 4 bases and J by 3 bases, with 10 bases of the junction left unmatched. Per germline, CDR1 SGHRS and CDR2 YFSETQ. The chain's CDR3 is CASSPAGTGDLYEQYF. The CDR3, as DNA: TGCGCCAGCAGCCCGGCCGGGACAGGGGACCTCTACGAGCAGTACTTC.

The V and J genes are TRBV18 and TRBJ2-1; TRBD1 agrees at 7 bases. CDR1 is KGHSH and CDR2 is LQKENI in the germline V gene. V lost 2 bases and J lost 4; bases outside the gene matches: 5. This CDR3 comprises 15 residues. The CDR3, as DNA: TGTGCCAGCTCACCAGAGGGGGCAGGTTACAATGAGCAGTTCTTC. This encodes CASSPEGAGYNEQFF. Full variable domain (outside the CDR3, taken from reference TRBV18 and TRBJ2-1): NAGVMQNPRHLVRRRGQEARLRCSPMKGHSHVYWYRQLPEEGLKFMVYLQKENIIDESGMPKERFSAEFPKEGPSILRIQQVVRGDSAAYFCASSPEGAGYNEQFFGPGTRLTVL.